The 12 T cell receptor beta chains listed next were all sequenced from one sample in a study of blood T cell repertoires in COVID-19. Sequencing used immunoSEQ multiplex PCR; TCRdb keeps in-frame clones, though not all of them. Of about 47,000 clones listed, around 83% are singletons. The material sequenced was peripheral blood. The source is a man aged 55 to 70 with active COVID-19.

The rearrangement joins TRBV7-9 to TRBJ2-3; 7 bases agree with TRBD1. Trimming removed 5 bases from V and 5 bases from J; junction bases left unmatched: 7. The germline V gene has CDR1 SEHNR and CDR2 FQNEAQ (reference sequence). The CDR3 has 14 amino acids. CDR3 sequence: CASSAQGYGDTQYF. DNA for the CDR3: TGTGCCAGCAGCGCACAGGGGTATGGAGATACGCAGTATTTT.

This chain uses TRBV7-3 with TRBJ2-3, with no clear D. V shed 7 bases and J shed 3 bases, with 17 bases lying between them. From germline, CDR1 is SGHTA and CDR2 FQGTGA. The CDR3 extends over 15 amino acids. CDR3 sequence (DNA): TGTGCCAGCAAAAAAGGCGGATCCCGAACAGATACGCAGTATTTT. It encodes CASKKGGSRTDTQYF.

The chain links TRBV7-6 to TRBJ2-7, with 8 nucleotides matching TRBD1. The CDR3 contains 17 residues. Germline V gives CDR1 SGHVS, CDR2 FNYEAQ. V lost 1 base, J lost 7 bases, and 15 bases stayed unmatched. CDR3 nucleotides: TGTGCCAGCAGCTTAGAGGGTTCGGGTCAGGGGGCGTGGGAGCAGTACTTC. This sequence encodes CASSLEGSGQGAWEQYF.

The genes are TRBV6-5 and TRBJ2-1, with a weak D call TRBD1 (7 bases). From germline, CDR1 is MNHEY and CDR2 SVGAGI. The CDR3 is 13 amino acids. Trimming pared 2 bases from V and 15 bases from J, leaving 17 bases between. The CDR3 loop is CASSYKFVQGGFF. The CDR3 DNA reads TGTGCCAGCAGTTACAAGTTTGTGCAGGGGGGGTTCTTC.

This rearrangement joins TRBV28 to TRBJ2-2; no clear D. The CDR3 runs 12 residues. The germline V gene has CDR1 MDHEN and CDR2 SYDVKM. V was cut by 6 bases and J by 4 bases, with 6 bases left in between. The CDR3 nucleotides read TGTGCCAGCAGCCTGAGCACCGGGGAGCTGTTTTTT. The encoded protein is CASSLSTGELFF.

The rearrangement joins TRBV4-1 to TRBJ2-1, with TRBD2 as a possible D gene (5 bases). V gave up 4 bases and J gave up 7 bases, with 14 bases separating them. The CDR3 has 14 residues. CDR1 and CDR2 from the germline V gene are MGHRA and YSYEKL. CDR3 loop: CASSPFERENEQFF. In nucleotides, the CDR3 is TGCGCCAGCAGCCCCTTTGAGAGGGAAAATGAGCAGTTCTTC.

This clone was counted between two and nine times. The V call is TRBV28, the J call TRBJ2-7; D perhaps matches TRBD1 (5 bases). V shed 6 bases and J shed 5 bases, with 23 bases lying between them. The CDR3 has 16 residues. Germline loops: CDR1 MDHEN, CDR2 SYDVKM. For the CDR3, the DNA is TGTGCCAGCAGCAACAGCCTCCAGGGAATCAGAAACGAGCAGTACTTC. This codes for CASSNSLQGIRNEQYF.

This clone has a single count. The chain joins TRBV9 to TRBJ2-5; possible D gene TRBD1, 6 bases. Germline lookup yields CDR1 SGDLS and CDR2 YYNGEE. The length of the CDR3 is 13 residues. Deletions cut 4 bases from V and 2 bases from J, with 9 bases between. This CDR3 reads CASSPGTQETQYF. The DNA of the CDR3 is TGTGCCAGCAGCCCGGGGACACAAGAGACCCAGTACTTC.

V is TRBV5-4 and J is TRBJ1-4; no reliable D call. With 0 bases removed from V and 3 bases from J, the gap between germline ends came to 9 bases. CDR3 length equals 15 residues. The V gene's germline CDR1 is SGHNT and CDR2 YYREEE (reference sequence). This chain's CDR3 is CASSLAAGPNEKLFF. As DNA, the CDR3 is TGTGCCAGCAGCTTGGCGGCAGGTCCTAATGAAAAACTGTTTTTT.

The chain carries TRBV10-3 and TRBJ1-6, with 8 bases matching TRBD1. Germline loops: CDR1 ENHRY, CDR2 SYGVKD. This CDR3 contains 15 residues. Losses at the gene ends were 4 bases for V and 7 bases for J; bases not matched to a gene: 6. The CDR3 here is CAISGGRGQNSPLHF. DNA of the CDR3: TGTGCCATCAGTGGTGGCAGGGGGCAGAATTCACCCCTCCACTTT.

The rearrangement joins TRBV6-4 to TRBJ2-3; 11 nucleotides agree with TRBD2. Germline loops: CDR1 MRHNA, CDR2 SNTAGT. V shed 2 bases, J shed 5 bases, and the junction held 0 bases outside the gene matches. This CDR3 is built from 14 residues. The CDR3 DNA reads as TGTGCCAGCAGTGACGGACTAGCGGGAGATACGCAGTATTTT. It codes for CASSDGLAGDTQYF.

The rearrangement joins TRBV5-7 to TRBJ1-3; D gene uncertain. TRBV5-7 qualifies as an ORF whose function is uncertain. There are 15 residues in the CDR3. The V end lost 0 bases, the J end lost 0 bases, and 7 bases lay between the germline ends. The CDR3 spells CASSLVRSSGNTIYF. Here the CDR3 DNA reads TGTGCCAGCAGCTTGGTCCGGAGCTCTGGAAACACCATATATTTT.